These T cell receptor beta chains were read from a single sample in a study of T cell responses to AZD1222 COVID-19 vaccine. Libraries were prepared by immunoSEQ multiplex PCR; TCRdb keeps only in-frame clonotypes and omits some of them. The sample yields roughly 150,000 clones, 90% seen once. The specimen was peripheral blood, collected 28 days after the second AZD1222 dose. The receptors were sampled from an adult who received the AZD1222 COVID-19 vaccine. Both conserved end residues are part of each CDR3. The D gene is left open where the match is weak.

j_gene | d_gene | v_gene | CDR3aa
TRBJ1-1 | TRBD1 | TRBV5-6 | CASSWRTGAEAFF
TRBJ2-3 | - | TRBV18 | CASSPPSTDTQYF
TRBJ2-5 | - | TRBV7-3 | CASSLSSQETQYF
TRBJ2-2 | - | TRBV11-1 | CASSSSRLRTGELFF
TRBJ1-1 | - | TRBV19 | CATSVGGGTEAFF
TRBJ1-2 | - | TRBV2 | CASRLRVNYGYTF
TRBJ2-3 | - | TRBV5-4 | CASSYSPIAPTDTQYF
TRBJ2-7 | - | TRBV2 | CASSVSREQYF
TRBJ2-2 | - | TRBV6-5 | CASMNSLNTGELFF
TRBJ2-2 | TRBD1 | TRBV4-2 | CASSQDVGRGHAGELFF
TRBJ1-2 | - | TRBV19 | CASSIVGVERHGYTF
TRBJ1-1 | - | TRBV5-1 | CASSLGRGNTEAFF
TRBJ1-4 | TRBD1 | TRBV25-1 | CASSAGDRVYEKLFF
TRBJ1-5 | - | TRBV19 | CASNRGRDSNQPQHF
TRBJ1-2 | - | TRBV5-8 | CASSRQATNYGYTF
TRBJ1-4 | TRBD1 | TRBV28 | CASSPRGQGGEKLFF
TRBJ2-3 | - | TRBV7-9 | CASTPPGTDTQYF
TRBJ1-2 | - | TRBV5-5 | CASSSELGRRNYGYTF
TRBJ2-3 | - | TRBV29-1 | CSVDVAQGDTQYF
TRBJ2-3 | TRBD2 | TRBV5-6 | CASKREYTDTQYF
TRBJ1-1 | - | TRBV6-2/TRBV6-3 | CASSYGPTEAFF
TRBJ2-7 | - | TRBV10-3 | CAINTGSSNYEQYF
TRBJ1-1 | TRBD1 | TRBV5-1 | CASRRTGERTEAFF
TRBJ1-1 | - | TRBV18 | CASSPGLEINTEAFF
TRBJ2-5 | - | TRBV5-5 | CASSQGLPGETQYF
TRBJ1-1 | - | TRBV6-5 | CASSSAGLRPEAFF
TRBJ2-7 | TRBD2 | TRBV5-4 | CASSTGLGSYEQYF
TRBJ1-2 | - | TRBV5-5 | CASSLVGQHWDGYTF
TRBJ2-3 | - | TRBV3-1/TRBV3-2 | CASSPRLSNTDTQYF
TRBJ1-2 | TRBD1 | TRBV27 | CASSSNRGLLYGYTF
TRBJ2-1 | - | TRBV29-1 | CSVDALSSYNEQFF
TRBJ2-2 | - | TRBV12-2 | CASRYSGASGHGELFF
TRBJ2-3 | TRBD2 | TRBV28 | CASSKRGGNTDTQYF
TRBJ2-1 | TRBD2 | TRBV28 | CASSLFAQPSGSPYNEQFF
TRBJ1-5 | - | TRBV7-2 | CASSLGAAQNQPQHF
TRBJ1-5 | - | TRBV4-3 | CASSQGRDPTSQHF
TRBJ2-1 | TRBD2 | TRBV19 | CASSIRGIAGENNEQFF
TRBJ2-5 | - | TRBV14 | CASSPIPLGETQYF
TRBJ1-5 | - | TRBV3-1/TRBV3-2 | CASSQRDSHNQPQHF
TRBJ1-1 | - | TRBV30 | CAWKRALSEAFF
TRBJ2-7 | TRBD2 | TRBV7-2 | CASSPWGGRAVEEQYF
TRBJ1-6 | - | TRBV11-2 | CASSWDYNSPLHF
TRBJ1-1 | - | TRBV3-1/TRBV3-2 | CASSQGADTEAFF
TRBJ2-3 | TRBD2 | TRBV3-1/TRBV3-2 | CASSHPLAGGRTDTQYF
TRBJ2-1 | - | TRBV4-1 | CASIDQGRRGNEQFF
TRBJ1-2 | - | TRBV11-2 | CASSTIRTAEWGGYTF
TRBJ2-5 | TRBD2 | TRBV29-1 | CSVGTTSQETQYF
TRBJ1-2 | - | TRBV19 | CASSSRGGSGYTF
TRBJ2-4 | - | TRBV27 | CASGPGFLAKNIQYF
TRBJ2-2 | TRBD2 | TRBV28 | CASRSGLAGGELFF
TRBJ2-3 | - | TRBV11-3 | CASSLGELGTDTQYF
TRBJ1-2 | - | TRBV6-5 | CASRDKGDHYGYTF
TRBJ1-1 | TRBD1 | TRBV10-1 | CASSLRGDTEAFF
TRBJ2-7 | TRBD2 | TRBV30 | CAWSGLAGGLSYEQYF
TRBJ1-1 | TRBD1 | TRBV11-3 | CASSSRTGNTEAFF
TRBJ2-6 | - | TRBV19 | CASSRYSGANVLTF
TRBJ1-2 | TRBD1 | TRBV5-4 | CASSPTGGQGNGYTF
TRBJ2-5 | - | TRBV10-3 | CATASGGVRETQYF
TRBJ1-1 | TRBD1 | TRBV9 | CASSSNPTGINTEAFF
TRBJ1-5 | TRBD1 | TRBV2 | CASHGTGRINQPQHF